This T cell receptor beta chain was observed in a study of radiotherapy plus CTLA-4 blockade in lung cancer (dated by TCRdb to 2016 to 2019). Notes on the research overall: Objective responses occurred in approximately 19% of enrolled patients, and 25% to 40% achieved disease control. Study-wide conclusions, independent of this receptor: After treatment with radiotherapy and ipilimumab, TCR clones that originated in tumors expanded in peripheral blood. The strongest predictors of response were reported to be early dynamic shifts in blood T cell clones along with a rise in serum interferon-beta following radiation.

Focal radiation therapy combined with CTLA-4 blockade (ipilimumab) was tested in patients with chemo-refractory metastatic non-small-cell lung cancer. With regard to this clone: Its antigen remains unidentified. It has no much larger one-base neighbor in the sample; base qualities were not kept.

Library creation used the immunoSEQ multiplex PCR assay. TCRdb mirrors the immuneACCESS table, restricted to in-frame sequences. Some clones are absent from its copies; in checked studies, under half trace to an unresolved V gene, and the reason for the others is unknown. The sample table records roughly 50,000 clones; roughly 80% of these occur just once. The ten largest clones capture 3.2% of the sample. According to the germline V gene, CDR1 reads SGHTA and CDR2 reads FQGTGA. From the cysteine up to the phenylalanine, the CDR3 has a length of 13 residues. Kept here is only the CDR3 DNA, which spans 39 bases and is read in frame from base 1. V trim: 5 bases; J trim: 3 bases; unmatched bases: 1.

The source is a human donor with non-small cell lung cancer who had a partial response to radiotherapy plus ipilimumab. The sample here was peripheral blood, taken from a patient treated with radiotherapy plus ipilimumab. This sequence uses TRBV7-3 and TRBJ2-7, with 10 central nucleotides matching TRBD1. The CDR3 corresponds to CASSRDRGYEQYF. The bases are TGTGCCAGCAGCCGGGACAGGGGCTACGAGCAGTACTTC.